These 9 T cell receptor beta chains were all obtained from the same sample, sequenced in a study of shared clonotypes between healthy human individuals. The table came from immunoSEQ multiplex PCR; TCRdb's copy has only in-frame clones and leaves some out. The sample contains more than 2,000,000 clones, approximately 95% of which appear only once. Sequences were obtained from naive CD4+ T cells from PBMCs. The subset was: CD45RA+ positively selected. The source is a man aged 18 to 29 in good health. Some clones in this sample may be carry-over from other donors' samples.

With regard to this clone: Other nucleotide sequences in the sample specify the same CDR3. The chain uses TRBV5-1 and TRBJ2-5; 10 positions agree with TRBD1. CDR3 length: 15 amino acids. Germline CDR1 and CDR2: SGHRS and YFSETQ. Losses at the gene ends were 4 bases for V and 3 bases for J; bases not matched to a gene: 6. The CDR3 sequence: CASSSTGTGEETQYF. CDR3 in DNA: TGCGCCAGCAGCAGTACCGGGACAGGGGAAGAGACCCAGTACTTC.

The J gene is TRBJ2-2, the V gene TRBV7-8, with 7 bases identical to TRBD2. The V and J ends lost 1 base and 5 bases, in that order; junction bases with no gene match: 4. CDR1 is SGHVS, CDR2 FQNEAQ, per germline. This CDR3 has 15 residues. CDR3 protein: CASSLGGEGTGELFF. The DNA of the CDR3 is TGTGCCAGCAGCTTAGGAGGGGAGGGTACCGGGGAGCTGTTTTTT.

The chain uses TRBV2 and TRBJ1-2; D call uncertain. The CDR3 consists of 14 residues. V lost 2 bases and J 5 bases, leaving 12 bases between the germline ends. Looked up from germline, CDR1 is SNHLY and CDR2 is FYNNEI. Here the CDR3 DNA reads TGTGCCAGCAGTGAACTCCAGATGGGGTATGGCTACACCTTC. This encodes CASSELQMGYGYTF. Using reference TRBV2 and TRBJ1-2 for the parts outside the CDR3, the full variable domain is EPEVTQTPSHQVTQMGQEVILRCVPISNHLYFYWYRQILGQKVEFLVSFYNNEISEKSEIFDDQFSVERPDGSNFTLKIRSTKLEDSAMYFCASSELQMGYGYTFGSGTRLTVV.

The J gene is TRBJ2-3, the V gene TRBV5-1; D call uncertain. The CDR3 totals 14 residues. Trimming removed 5 bases from V and 1 base from J, with 11 bases in between. Looked up from germline, CDR1 is SGHRS and CDR2 is YFSETQ. The CDR3 loop is CASSRPAGTDTQYF. The CDR3 coding sequence is TGCGCCAGCAGTCGGCCGGCGGGCACAGATACGCAGTATTTT.

The chain has TRBV10-3 and TRBJ2-4, with D perhaps matching TRBD1 (6 bases). Per the germline V gene, CDR1 is ENHRY and CDR2 is SYGVKD. V lost 6 bases and J lost 5, with 11 bases in between. This CDR3 is built from 13 residues. CDR3: CAIRTPGENIQYF. The CDR3 nucleotides are TGTGCCATCAGGACACCAGGGGAAAACATTCAGTACTTC.

The chain links TRBV7-9 to TRBJ2-5; 9 bases agree with TRBD2. CDR1 SEHNR and CDR2 FQNEAQ come from the germline V gene (reference sequence). The CDR3 sequence is 16 residues long. V lost 2 bases to trimming and J lost 7 bases; unmatched junction nucleotides: 11. The CDR3 sequence is CASSLFGREGRMTQYF. The CDR3 nucleotides read TGTGCCAGCAGCTTATTTGGGCGGGAGGGCCGGATGACCCAGTACTTC.

This clone was counted only a few times. The chain combines TRBV12-5 with TRBJ1-1; D is uncertain. Trimming removed 2 bases at V and 1 base at J, with 8 bases between. This CDR3 is 14 amino acids long. Germline loops: CDR1 LGHNT, CDR2 FRNRAP. CDR3 nucleotide sequence: TGTGCTAGTGGTTTGCCGTCAAAGAACACTGAAGCTTTCTTT. Encoded protein: CASGLPSKNTEAFF.

A remark on this clone: Additional DNA sequences in this sample encode the identical CDR3. The chain links TRBV27 to TRBJ2-2, with unresolved D. V shed 4 bases and J shed 2 bases, with 5 bases lying between them. From germline, CDR1 is MNHEY and CDR2 SMNVEV (reference sequence). CDR3 length: 13 residues. Here the CDR3 DNA reads TGTGCCAGCAGTTCCCGCAACACCGGGGAGCTGTTTTTT. It is translated as CASSSRNTGELFF.

V is TRBV21-1 and J is TRBJ2-7; TRBD1 is the table's D call and was not checked against the DNA. TRBV21-1 is designated a pseudogene. The CDR3 extends over 14 amino acids. The CDR3 DNA reads as TGTGCCAGCAGCGTCCCGGACAGGTTCTGTGGGCAGTACTTC. It specifies CASSVPDRFCGQYF.